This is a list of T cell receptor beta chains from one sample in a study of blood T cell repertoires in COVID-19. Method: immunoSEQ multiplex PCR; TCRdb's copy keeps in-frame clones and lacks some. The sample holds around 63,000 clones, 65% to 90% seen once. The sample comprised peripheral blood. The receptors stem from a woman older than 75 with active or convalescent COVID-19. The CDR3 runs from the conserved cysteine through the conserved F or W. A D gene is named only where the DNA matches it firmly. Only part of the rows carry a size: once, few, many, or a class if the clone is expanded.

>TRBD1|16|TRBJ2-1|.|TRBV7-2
TGTGCCAGCAGCGTGATACCGGGACAGGGGATCAATGAGCAGTTCTTC
CASSVIPGQGINEQFF
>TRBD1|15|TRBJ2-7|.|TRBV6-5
TGTGCCAGCAGTAAACAGGGGTCCAACCTTTACGAGCAGTACTTC
CASSKQGSNLYEQYF
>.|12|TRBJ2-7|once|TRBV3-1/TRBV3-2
TGTGCCAGTTTTTCCGGAATCGGGGAGCAGTACTTC
CASFSGIGEQYF
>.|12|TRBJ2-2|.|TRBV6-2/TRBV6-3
TGTGCCAGCAGTTATTTAAACGGGGAGCTGTTTTTT
CASSYLNGELFF
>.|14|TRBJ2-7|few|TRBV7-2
TGTGCCAGCAGCTTAGTACTGGTGTCCTACGAGCAGTACTTC
CASSLVLVSYEQYF
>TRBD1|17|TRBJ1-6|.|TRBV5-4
TGTGCCAGCAGCTTACAGGGGGCATTGGCCTATAATTCACCCCTCCACTTT
CASSLQGALAYNSPLHF
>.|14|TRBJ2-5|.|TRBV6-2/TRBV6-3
TGTGCCAGCAGTTACCGGCCAGGGGAAGAGACCCAGTACTTC
CASSYRPGEETQYF
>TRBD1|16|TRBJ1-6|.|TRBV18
TGTGCCAGCTCGGTGGACAGGGGGATGGCCAATTCACCCCTCCACTTT
CASSVDRGMANSPLHF
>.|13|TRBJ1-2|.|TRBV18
TGTGCCAGCTCACCACCGGGGCGCTATGGCTACACCTTC
CASSPPGRYGYTF
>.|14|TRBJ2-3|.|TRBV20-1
TGCAGTGCTAGTGGCTCGACAATTAAAGATACGCAGTATTTT
CSASGSTIKDTQYF
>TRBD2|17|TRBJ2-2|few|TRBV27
TGTGCCAGCAGTTTGGCTAGCGGGGCTTCGAACACCGGGGAGCTGTTTTTT
CASSLASGASNTGELFF
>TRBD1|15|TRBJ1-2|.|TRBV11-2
TGTGCCAGCAGCTTACACTCCGGAACAGGGGCTGGCTACACCTTC
CASSLHSGTGAGYTF
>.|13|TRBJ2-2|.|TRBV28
TGTGCCAGCAGTCTCGGACAAACCGGGGAGCTGTTTTTT
CASSLGQTGELFF
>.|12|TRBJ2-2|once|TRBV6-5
TGTGCCAGCAGACAGTCAATCGGGGAGCTGTTTTTT
CASRQSIGELFF
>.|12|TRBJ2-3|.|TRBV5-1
TGCGCCAGCAGCTTGGCCATGGATACGCAGTATTTT
CASSLAMDTQYF
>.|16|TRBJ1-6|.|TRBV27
TGTGCCAGCAGTCTCTCTCTAGACAGATCTAATTCACCCCTCCACTTT
CASSLSLDRSNSPLHF
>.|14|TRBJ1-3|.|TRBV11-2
TGTGCCAGCAGCCCCGGGACGGGGAGGAACACCATATATTTT
CASSPGTGRNTIYF
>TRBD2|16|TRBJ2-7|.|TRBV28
TGTGCCAGCAGTTTATTGACGGCGGGGGGCTCCTACGAGCAGTACTTC
CASSLLTAGGSYEQYF
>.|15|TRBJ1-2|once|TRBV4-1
TGCGCCAGCAGCCAAGATCCCAGGGGAAACTATGGCTACACCTTC
CASSQDPRGNYGYTF
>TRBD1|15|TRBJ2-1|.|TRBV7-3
TGTGCCAGCAGCATCAACAGGGGGTCGGGCAATGAGCAGTTCTTC
CASSINRGSGNEQFF
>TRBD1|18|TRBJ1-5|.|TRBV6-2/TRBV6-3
TGTGCCAGCAGTTTCCTTCCCCGGACAGGGTGGAGCAATCAGCCCCAGCATTTT
CASSFLPRTGWSNQPQHF
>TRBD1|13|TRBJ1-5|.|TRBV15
TGTGCCACCAATCGACAGGGCGGTCAGCCCCAGCATTTT
CATNRQGGQPQHF
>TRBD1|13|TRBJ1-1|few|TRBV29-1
TGCAGCGTAAGGGGACAGGTGGGCCTTGAAGCTTTCTTT
CSVRGQVGLEAFF
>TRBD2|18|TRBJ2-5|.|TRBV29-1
TGCAGCGTTGAACAACTCCTAGTCGCGGGGGGGCTCCAAGAGACCCAGTACTTC
CSVEQLLVAGGLQETQYF
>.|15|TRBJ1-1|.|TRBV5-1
TGCGCCAGCAGCTTGGTGGTAGGGGTGAACACTGAAGCTTTCTTT
CASSLVVGVNTEAFF
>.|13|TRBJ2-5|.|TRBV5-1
TGCGCCAGCAGCTTGAAGGGAGGAGAGACCCAGTACTTC
CASSLKGGETQYF
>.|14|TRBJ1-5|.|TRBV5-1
TGCGCCAGCAGCCCACAGGGATTGAGTCAGCCCCAGCATTTT
CASSPQGLSQPQHF
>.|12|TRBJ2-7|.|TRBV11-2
TGTGCCAGCAGCACGGAGGCGAACGAGCAGTACTTC
CASSTEANEQYF
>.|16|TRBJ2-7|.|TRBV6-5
TGTGCCAGCAGTTACTCAACGAATACAGGGACCTACGAGCAGTACTTC
CASSYSTNTGTYEQYF
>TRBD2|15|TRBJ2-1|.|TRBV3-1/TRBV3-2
TGTGCCAGCAGCCAAGTAGCGGGGGATTACAATGAGCAGTTCTTC
CASSQVAGDYNEQFF
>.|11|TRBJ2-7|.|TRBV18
TGTGCCAGCTCTCTCCGAGAGGAGCAGTACTTC
CASSLREEQYF
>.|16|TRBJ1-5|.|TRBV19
TGTGCCAGTAGTATCACAGGGAGCTTTAGCAATCAGCCCCAGCATTTT
CASSITGSFSNQPQHF
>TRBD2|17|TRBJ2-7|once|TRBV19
TGTGCCAGTAGTACCACCTTCCGACAGAGAAGCGGGGACGAGCAGTACTTC
CASSTTFRQRSGDEQYF
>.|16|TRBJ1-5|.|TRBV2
TGTGCCAGCGGTCCGGGGGACCTTACCTTCAATCAGCCCCAGCATTTT
CASGPGDLTFNQPQHF
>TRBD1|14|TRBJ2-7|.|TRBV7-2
TGTGCCAGCAGCCAAGGGACAGGGGGCCACGAGCAGTACTTC
CASSQGTGGHEQYF
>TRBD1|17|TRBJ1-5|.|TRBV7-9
TGTGCCAGCAGCTCCAACAGGGGGTCTGTAGGCAATCAGCCCCAGCATTTT
CASSSNRGSVGNQPQHF
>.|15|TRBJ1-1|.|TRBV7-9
TGTGCCAGCAGCTTTTATACGGGAACGAACACTGAAGCTTTCTTT
CASSFYTGTNTEAFF
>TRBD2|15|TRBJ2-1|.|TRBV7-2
TGTGCCAGCAGCTCGTCCGGGACTAACTACAATGAGCAGTTCTTC
CASSSSGTNYNEQFF
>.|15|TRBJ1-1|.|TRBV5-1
TGCGCCAGCAGCTTTGGTGCAGGGATCGGCACTGAAGCTTTCTTT
CASSFGAGIGTEAFF
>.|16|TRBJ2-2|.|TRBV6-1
TGTGCCAGCAGTGAAAGTAACTCGCCCTCGGGCGGGGAGCTGTTTTTT
CASSESNSPSGGELFF
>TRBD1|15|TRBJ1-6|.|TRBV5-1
TGCGCCAGCAGCGGTGGGACAGCGGATAATTCACCCCTCCACTTT
CASSGGTADNSPLHF
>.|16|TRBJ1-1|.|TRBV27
TGTGCCAGCAGTTTATCGCACCTTCAGAAGAACACTGAAGCTTTCTTT
CASSLSHLQKNTEAFF
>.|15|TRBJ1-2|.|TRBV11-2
TGTGCCAGCAGCTCGATCAGGGGACGGAGTTATGGCTACACCTTC
CASSSIRGRSYGYTF
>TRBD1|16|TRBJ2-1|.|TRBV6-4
TGTGCCAGCAGTACTTTAGCCGGGACAGGGGCCAATGAGCAGTTCTTC
CASSTLAGTGANEQFF
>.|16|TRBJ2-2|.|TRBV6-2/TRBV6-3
TGTGCCAGCAGCCCGAGCGGCCCCGCGAACACCGGGGAGCTGTTTTTT
CASSPSGPANTGELFF
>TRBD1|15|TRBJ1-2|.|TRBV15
TGTGCCACCAGCAGGCCCACAGGGGGCTTATATGGCTACACCTTC
CATSRPTGGLYGYTF
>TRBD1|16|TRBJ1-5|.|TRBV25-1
TGTGCCAGCAGTTCAGGGGGCCCGTATAGCAATCAGCCCCAGCATTTT
CASSSGGPYSNQPQHF
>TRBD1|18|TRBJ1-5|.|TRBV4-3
TGCGCCAGCAGCCAAGATCGATGGGACAGGGGAGGTGGTCAGCCCCAGCATTTT
CASSQDRWDRGGGQPQHF
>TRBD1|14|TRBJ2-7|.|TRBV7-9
TGTGCCAGCAGTGCCGGACAGGGGGGCCACGAGCAGTACTTC
CASSAGQGGHEQYF
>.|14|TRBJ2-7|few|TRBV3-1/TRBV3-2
TGTGCCAGCAGCCAAGAAATATACTCCTACGAGCAGTACTTC
CASSQEIYSYEQYF
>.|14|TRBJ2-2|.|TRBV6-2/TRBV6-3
TGTGCCAGCAGTTGGCAGGGGACCGCCGGGGAGCTGTTTTTT
CASSWQGTAGELFF
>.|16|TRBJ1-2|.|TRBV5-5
TGTGCCAGCAGCTTGGTACCGACAGAGACTAACTATGGCTACACCTTC
CASSLVPTETNYGYTF
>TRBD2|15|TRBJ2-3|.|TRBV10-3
TGTGCCGCCACGCAGCGGGGGGCTCCCACAGATACGCAGTATTTT
CAATQRGAPTDTQYF
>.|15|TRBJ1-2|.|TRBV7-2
TGTGCCAGCAGCTTAACGTTCGGGGGTAACTATGGCTACACCTTC
CASSLTFGGNYGYTF
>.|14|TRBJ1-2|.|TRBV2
TGTGCCAGCAGTGAAAACGGGGTTAGGTATGGCTACACCTTC
CASSENGVRYGYTF
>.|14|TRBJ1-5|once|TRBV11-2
TGTGCCAGCAGTTTCCAGGGTAGCAATCAGCCCCAGCATTTT
CASSFQGSNQPQHF
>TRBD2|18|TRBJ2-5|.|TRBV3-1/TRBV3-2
TGTGCCAGCAGCCAAGAAGAGAGCGGGGGCCGGAAAGGGGAGACCCAGTACTTC
CASSQEESGGRKGETQYF